Listed below are T cell receptor beta chains from one sample, sequenced in a study of blood T cells in healthy people across ages. MiXCR, applied by TCRdb to the 5' RACE reads, yields one record per CDR3 protein. The table has over 1,500,000 distinct CDR3 sequences, roughly 50% seen once. The sequenced material came from blood. The origin of the receptors is a woman in her thirties or forties in good health. The CDR3 runs from the conserved cysteine through the conserved F or W. D genes are given only for firm matches. Some rows mark clone size as missing; the rest say once, few, many or name a class of expanded clone.

j_gene	len	v_gene	d_gene	abundance	CDR3nt	CDR3aa
TRBJ1-1	13	TRBV10-3	.	few	TGTGCCATCAGTGGACTTAGGAACACTGAAGCTTTCTTT	CAISGLRNTEAFF
TRBJ2-3	14	TRBV7-2	.	.	TGTGCCAGCAGCAGCGCTTCTCGACCAGATACGCAGTATTTT	CASSSASRPDTQYF
TRBJ2-3	16	TRBV11-2	.	few	TGTGCCAGCAGCTTAAGCCTTGGGGGTAGCACAGATACGCAGTATTTT	CASSLSLGGSTDTQYF
TRBJ2-7	14	TRBV20-1	TRBD2	few	TGCAGTGCTCAGGGGCCTAGCGGGACCTACGAGCAGTACTTC	CSAQGPSGTYEQYF
TRBJ2-2	15	TRBV6-5	.	once	TGTGCCAGCAGTACCCTTCGGCCTGGCACCGGGGAGCTGTTTTTT	CASSTLRPGTGELFF
TRBJ2-7	16	TRBV5-1	.	.	TGCGCCAGCAGTCAGGATGGGGATCTCAGCGCCTACGAGCAGTACTTC	CASSQDGDLSAYEQYF
TRBJ2-3	18	TRBV21-1	.	many	TGTGCCAGCAGCTGCCACATCTCCGTTTTCCAAAGCACAGATACGCAGTATTTT	CASSCHISVFQSTDTQYF
TRBJ2-3	16	TRBV5-1	.	.	TGCGCCAGCAGCTTGGGTCGAGCAGCTCGCACAGATACGCAGTATTTT	CASSLGRAARTDTQYF
TRBJ1-2	15	TRBV20-1	.	few	TGCAGTGCTAGGTTTCAGGCCCTAAGCGGCTATGGCTACACCTTC	CSARFQALSGYGYTF
TRBJ1-2	16	TRBV4-1	TRBD1	.	TGCGCCAGCAGCCAGCCCCGCAGGGGGCGCGGCTATGGCTACACCTTC	CASSQPRRGRGYGYTF
TRBJ1-1	17	TRBV12-3/TRBV12-4	.	.	TGTGCCAGCAGTCCCTCGGGGGCGTACCTTCTGAACACTGAAGCTTTCTTT	CASSPSGAYLLNTEAFF
TRBJ2-7	15	TRBV4-1	.	.	TGCGCCAGCAGCCCCTCGACACACGCCATCCACGAGCAGTACTTC	CASSPSTHAIHEQYF
TRBJ1-5	14	TRBV6-2/TRBV6-3	.	.	TGTGCCAGCAGCACCGGGACAAGGGTTCAGCCCCAGCATTTT	CASSTGTRVQPQHF
TRBJ2-3	14	TRBV7-9	.	.	TGTGCCAGCAGCTTATCCGGGGGGCTTGATACGCAGTATTTT	CASSLSGGLDTQYF
TRBJ1-1	15	TRBV7-9	TRBD1	.	TGTGCCAGCAGCCCAAGGACAGGACCCGAACCTGAAGCTTTCTTT	CASSPRTGPEPEAFF
TRBJ1-5	16	TRBV5-1	.	.	TGCGCCAGCAGCCTCATCCGGGTTCCGACAAGGGAGCCCCAGCATTTT	CASSLIRVPTREPQHF
TRBJ2-1	15	TRBV6-1	TRBD1	.	TGTGCCAGCAGTGAAGGGACAGGCACCTACAATGAGCAGTTCTTC	CASSEGTGTYNEQFF
TRBJ2-3	16	TRBV4-1	TRBD2	.	TGCGCCAGCAGCCAAGAATTACTAGCGGTACGCGGTACGCAGTATTTT	CASSQELLAVRGTQYF
TRBJ2-3	12	TRBV7-2	.	.	TGTGCCAGCAGTACGGATTCCGATACGCAGTATTTT	CASSTDSDTQYF
TRBJ2-5	14	TRBV6-1	TRBD1	few	TGTGCCAGCAGTGAAGAGGGGGCCGGTGAGACCCAGTACTTC	CASSEEGAGETQYF
TRBJ1-2	15	TRBV5-1	.	.	TGCGCCAGCAGCTCAGGAGCGACCATTGGCTATGGCTACACCTTC	CASSSGATIGYGYTF
TRBJ2-7	12	TRBV3-1	.	.	TGTGCCAGCAACTTCCTTGACAGCGAGCAGTACTTC	CASNFLDSEQYF
TRBJ2-3	16	TRBV15	TRBD2	.	TGTGCCACCAGCAGAGATCTCGGGGGGGCAGCAGATACGCAGTATTTT	CATSRDLGGAADTQYF
TRBJ2-4	15	TRBV11-1	.	.	TGTGCCAGCAGCCGGACAGATCTAGCCAAAAACATTCAGTACTTC	CASSRTDLAKNIQYF
TRBJ1-6	16	TRBV6-5	.	.	TGTGCCAGCAGTTACCAAACAGGGACTTATAATTCACCCCTCCACTTT	CASSYQTGTYNSPLHF
TRBJ1-1	17	TRBV7-9	.	once	TGTGCCAGCAGTTTATACAGGGAGGCATGGTTAAACACTGAAGCTTTCTTT	CASSLYREAWLNTEAFF
TRBJ2-1	16	TRBV7-9	.	.	TGTGCCAGCAGCGGTGGTACAGGGAGCTCCTACAATGAGCAGTTCTTC	CASSGGTGSSYNEQFF
TRBJ2-1	14	TRBV7-2	TRBD1	few	TGTGCCAGCAGCAAAGAGGGGGCCTCAATATTTCAGTTCTTC	CASSKEGASIFQFF
TRBJ2-1	16	TRBV7-2	TRBD1	few	TGTGCCAGCACCCTAGTCCCGACAGGGGGCGGAAATGAGCAGTTCTTC	CASTLVPTGGGNEQFF
TRBJ1-1	13	TRBV20-1	.	.	TGCAGTGCTCGGAGGGAGGTCGGGACTGAAGCTTTCTTT	CSARREVGTEAFF
TRBJ2-3	15	TRBV20-1	TRBD1	.	TGCAGTGCCGATAAGGGACAGGGGGTGTCAGATACGCAGTATTTT	CSADKGQGVSDTQYF
TRBJ1-2	14	TRBV7-2	TRBD1	.	TGTGCCAGCAGCCGGGACAGACTCGATTATGGCTACACCTTC	CASSRDRLDYGYTF
TRBJ1-2	16	TRBV7-2	.	.	TGTGCCAGCAGCTTAAACCTTGCAGGGTCCGTCTATGGCTACACCTTC	CASSLNLAGSVYGYTF
TRBJ2-5	16	TRBV12-3/TRBV12-4	TRBD1	few	TGTGCCAGCAGTTTTATCGCAGGGGGCGCCGAAGAGACCCAGTACTTC	CASSFIAGGAEETQYF
TRBJ2-1	12	TRBV10-3	.	few	TGTGCCATCAGTGAGAATGCCAATGAGCAGTTCTTC	CAISENANEQFF
TRBJ2-5	13	TRBV29-1	.	.	TGCAGCGTGGTAGAAACCCGCCAAGAGACCCAGTACTTC	CSVVETRQETQYF
TRBJ2-3	15	TRBV27	TRBD2	.	TGTGCCAGCAGTTTAAGGCTAGCGGAGGGAGATACGCAGTATTTT	CASSLRLAEGDTQYF
TRBJ2-4	14	TRBV20-1	.	.	TGCAGTGCTAGCCAAAACCTAGCCAAAAACATTCAGTACTTC	CSASQNLAKNIQYF
TRBJ2-3	15	TRBV27	TRBD1	few	TGTGCCAGCACCTACAGGGGGCTGAGCACAGATACGCAGTATTTT	CASTYRGLSTDTQYF
TRBJ2-7	13	TRBV28	.	.	TGTGCCAGCAGAGATCCAGGGATCTCCGAGCAGTACTTC	CASRDPGISEQYF
TRBJ2-3	14	TRBV5-1	TRBD2	.	TGCGCCAGCAACCTCGGGGGGAAAACAGATACGCAGTATTTT	CASNLGGKTDTQYF
TRBJ2-5	13	TRBV7-2	TRBD1	.	TGTGCCAGCAGCTTAGAGACAGGGGGGACCCAGTACTTC	CASSLETGGTQYF
TRBJ2-6	18	TRBV4-2	TRBD1	.	TGTGCCAGCAGCCAAACAACCGGGACAGGGCCTGGGGCCAACGTCCTGACTTTC	CASSQTTGTGPGANVLTF
TRBJ2-5	16	TRBV7-9	.	.	TGTGCCAGCAGCTTCCTGGCGGGGCTCGCCGGTGTGACCCAGTACTTC	CASSFLAGLAGVTQYF
TRBJ2-1	17	TRBV29-1	.	few	TGCAGCGTTGAAGGGTTTGTTGGGGCGAGGTCCTACAATGAGCAGTTCTTC	CSVEGFVGARSYNEQFF
TRBJ2-1	15	TRBV4-3	TRBD1	few	TGCGCCAGCAGCCAAGGGAGTACAGGGGCCAATGAGCAGTTCTTC	CASSQGSTGANEQFF
TRBJ1-5	14	TRBV20-1	.	few	TGCAGTGCTAAGCAGGGAGATTGGGATCAGCCCCAGCATTTT	CSAKQGDWDQPQHF
TRBJ2-5	17	TRBV28	TRBD1	.	TGTGCCAGCAGTTTATACTGGGACAGGGGGCGAAAAGAGACCCAGTACTTC	CASSLYWDRGRKETQYF
TRBJ1-2	14	TRBV29-1	.	.	TGCAGCGTCGCGCGCCTCACATACTTCGAGAGCTACACCTTC	CSVARLTYFESYTF
TRBJ1-2	19	TRBV4-2	.	few	TGTGCCAGCAGCCAAGGAAGGGCGGGACGCCCGGCGATCGTTTATGGCTACACCTTC	CASSQGRAGRPAIVYGYTF
TRBJ2-1	15	TRBV4-3	.	once	TGCGCCAGCAGCCAAGATGAGGGGGTTGGGAATGAGCAGTTCTTC	CASSQDEGVGNEQFF
TRBJ2-1	16	TRBV7-2	.	.	TGTGCCAGCAGCTTAGTCGGGGGAGGGGGGACAAATGAGCAGTTCTTC	CASSLVGGGGTNEQFF
TRBJ2-1	16	TRBV7-9	.	few	TGTGCCAGCAGCCGAATCGTGGACCAGGTAAAGGGTGAGCAGTTCTTC	CASSRIVDQVKGEQFF
TRBJ2-7	14	TRBV7-2	.	.	TGTGCCAGCAGCGTAGACGGACAGACCTACGAGCAGTACTTC	CASSVDGQTYEQYF
TRBJ1-4	16	TRBV12-3/TRBV12-4	.	few	TGTGCCAGCTGTCGATCCGAACTGAGTCGGAATGAAAAACTGTTTTTT	CASCRSELSRNEKLFF